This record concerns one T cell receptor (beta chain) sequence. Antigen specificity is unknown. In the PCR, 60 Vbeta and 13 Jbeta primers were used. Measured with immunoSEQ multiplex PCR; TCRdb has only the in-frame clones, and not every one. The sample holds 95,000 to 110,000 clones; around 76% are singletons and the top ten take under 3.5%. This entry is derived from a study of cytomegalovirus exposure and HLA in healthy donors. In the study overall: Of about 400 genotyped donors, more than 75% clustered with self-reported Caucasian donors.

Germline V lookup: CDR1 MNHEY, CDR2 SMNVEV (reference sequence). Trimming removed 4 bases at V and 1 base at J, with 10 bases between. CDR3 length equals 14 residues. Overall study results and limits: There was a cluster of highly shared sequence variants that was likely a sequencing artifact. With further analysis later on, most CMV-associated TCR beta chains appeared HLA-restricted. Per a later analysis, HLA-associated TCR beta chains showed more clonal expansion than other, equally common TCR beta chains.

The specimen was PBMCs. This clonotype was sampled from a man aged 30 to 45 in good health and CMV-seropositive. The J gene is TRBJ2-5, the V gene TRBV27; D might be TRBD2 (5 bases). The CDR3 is CASSSTEAQETQYF. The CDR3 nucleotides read TGTGCCAGCAGTTCAACGGAGGCCCAAGAGACCCAGTACTTC.